Presented here are 27 T cell receptor beta chains from one specimen sequenced in a study of blood T cell repertoires in COVID-19. Sequencing was performed with immunoSEQ multiplex PCR; in TCRdb, only in-frame clones are kept and a portion is missing. The top ten clones hold roughly a tenth of a sample with hundreds of thousands of clones, approximately 89% of them seen once. Input material: PBMCs or T cells enriched from blood (not recorded which). Receptor source: a woman aged 25 to 39 who had recovered from COVID-19.

J is TRBJ1-5 and V is TRBV5-4; 7 bases map to TRBD1. V lost 4 bases to trimming and J lost 0 bases; unmatched junction nucleotides: 16. CDR1 is SGHNT, CDR2 YYREEE, per germline (reference sequence). The CDR3 is made up of 19 amino acids. The CDR3 sequence: CASSPGGRQTVCSNQPQHF. DNA of the CDR3: TGTGCCAGCAGCCCAGGGGGTAGGCAGACGGTCTGTAGCAATCAGCCCCAGCATTTT.

The chain is built from TRBV27 and TRBJ1-6; possibly TRBD1 for D (5 bases). V was pared by 3 bases and J by 8 bases, with 11 bases between. Germline V gives CDR1 MNHEY, CDR2 SMNVEV (reference sequence). This CDR3 is 14 amino acids long. The DNA of the CDR3 is TGTGCCAGCAGTTTTGGACAATACCATTCACCCCTCCACTTT. Translating gives CASSFGQYHSPLHF.

The chain has TRBV30 and TRBJ2-1; TRBD2 agrees at 7 bases. There are 12 residues in the CDR3. Germline assignment: CDR1 GTSNPN and CDR2 SVGIG (reference sequence). CDR3 nucleotide sequence: TGTGGACTGGGGGGGAGCCTCAATGAGCAGTTCTTC. Its translation is CGLGGSLNEQFF.

The genes are TRBV7-3 and TRBJ2-1, with no clear D. The V and J ends lost 5 bases and 6 bases respectively, with 20 bases between them. Germline values: CDR1 SGHTA, CDR2 FQGTGA. The CDR3 extends over 16 amino acids. The CDR3 loop is CASSKKPAESGNEQFF. The DNA of the CDR3 is TGTGCCAGCAGCAAGAAACCGGCTGAATCAGGCAATGAGCAGTTCTTC.

The chain links TRBV4-3 to TRBJ1-2; D gene ambiguous. The V end was cut by 1 base, the J end by 8 bases, with 8 bases between. Germline CDR1 is LGHNA and CDR2 is YSLEER. CDR3 length: 12 residues. The CDR3 DNA is TGCGCCAGCAGCCAAGGTTATGAGGGCTACACCTTC. It encodes CASSQGYEGYTF.

The chain employs TRBV4-3 and TRBJ2-2; 10 nucleotides line up with TRBD2. V was clipped by 4 bases and J by 0 bases; unmatched bases: 8. Per the germline V gene, CDR1 is LGHNA and CDR2 is YSLEER. The CDR3 is made up of 18 amino acids. CDR3 nucleotide sequence: TGCGCCAGCAGCCCCGGACTAGCGGCATTTGCGAACACCGGGGAGCTGTTTTTT. Translating gives CASSPGLAAFANTGELFF.

This clone was observed a single time. This chain connects TRBV20-1 to TRBJ2-3, with D unclear. CDR3 length: 14 amino acids. V lost 3 bases to trimming and J lost 0 bases, with 10 bases between them. Germline V gene lookup returns CDR1 DFQATT and CDR2 SNEGSKA (reference sequence). In DNA form, the CDR3 reads TGCAGTGCTAGTGAAGCGTCTAGCACAGATACGCAGTATTTT. The encoded protein is CSASEASSTDTQYF.

The V and J genes are TRBV7-6 and TRBJ2-5; D gene ambiguous. The CDR3 loop spans 15 amino acids. Germline CDR1 reads SGHVS; CDR2 reads FNYEAQ. Trimming stripped 1 base from V and 5 bases from J, with 14 bases between. The chain's CDR3 is CASSLVVVDGETQYF. The CDR3 DNA is TGTGCCAGCAGCTTAGTCGTCGTCGACGGGGAGACCCAGTACTTC.

The rearrangement uses TRBV9 and TRBJ2-6, with D perhaps matching TRBD1 (5 bases). Looked up from germline, CDR1 is SGDLS and CDR2 is YYNGEE. The V end was cut by 0 bases, the J end by 7 bases, with 11 bases between. This CDR3 is 15 amino acids long. CDR3 loop: CASSVVGVGANVLTF. CDR3 nucleotides: TGTGCCAGCAGCGTAGTAGGGGTGGGTGCCAACGTCCTGACTTTC. Together with reference TRBV9 and TRBJ2-6, the CDR3 gives the full variable domain: DSGVTQTPKHLITATGQRVTLRCSPRSGDLSVYWYQQSLDQGLQFLIQYYNGEERAKGNILERFSAQQFPDLHSELNLSSLELGDSALYFCASSVVGVGANVLTFGAGSRLTVL.

This chain uses TRBV19 with TRBJ2-7, with D tentatively TRBD2 (6 bases). Deletions cut 10 bases from V and 3 bases from J, with 13 bases between. This CDR3 comprises 12 residues. The germline gives CDR1 LNHDA, CDR2 SQIVND (reference sequence). The CDR3 here is CATAEGDYEQYF. The CDR3 DNA is TGTGCCACCGCGGAGGGTGACTACGAGCAGTACTTC.

This sequence joins TRBV6-2 or TRBV6-3 and TRBJ2-1, with 10 nucleotides matching TRBD2. The CDR3 has 17 amino acids. The junction had 12 bases not matched to a gene; V was cut back by 1 base and J by 9 bases. Germline CDR1 and CDR2: MNHEY and SVGEGT. CDR3 nucleotide sequence: TGTGCCAGCAGTTACTACGAGGGCTGGACTAGCGGTGGTGAGCAGTTCTTC. Translation gives CASSYYEGWTSGGEQFF.

This clone was counted once. The V gene is TRBV7-9, the J gene TRBJ1-1; D is undetermined. The germline V gene encodes CDR1 SEHNR and CDR2 FQNEAQ (reference sequence). The CDR3 has 11 amino acids. Trimming took 5 bases from V and 7 from J, leaving 8 bases between them. CDR3 region: CASSPLYEAFF. The CDR3 DNA reads TGTGCCAGCAGCCCACTTTATGAAGCTTTCTTT. The entire variable domain, with the rest obtained from reference TRBV7-9 and TRBJ1-1, is as follows: DTGVSQNPRHKITKRGQNVTFRCDPISEHNRLYWYRQTLGQGPEFLTYFQNEAQLEKSRLLSDRFSAERPKGSFSTLEIQRTEQGDSAMYLCASSPLYEAFFGQGTRLTVV.

The chain couples TRBV5-6 to TRBJ2-7; 11 positions agree with TRBD2. Germline V gene data show CDR1 as SGHDT and CDR2 as YYEEEE. CDR3 size: 15 residues. Losses at the gene ends were 3 bases for V and 0 bases for J; bases not matched to a gene: 2. The CDR3: CASSSGTSGSYEQYF. DNA of the CDR3: TGTGCCAGCAGCTCAGGGACTAGCGGCTCCTACGAGCAGTACTTC.

The CDR3 spells CASRPYQGDGEKLFF. The CDR3 region has the DNA TGTGCCAGCAGGCCGTATCAGGGGGACGGGGAAAAACTGTTTTTT. This chain joins TRBV28 and TRBJ1-4, with TRBD1 matching 7 bases. This CDR3 has 15 residues. J lost 8 bases, V lost 6 bases, and 12 bases had no gene match. Germline V gene lookup returns CDR1 MDHEN and CDR2 SYDVKM. The full variable domain, its missing parts supplied by reference TRBV28 and TRBJ1-4, is DVKVTQSSRYLVKRTGEKVFLECVQDMDHENMFWYRQDPGLGLRLIYFSYDVKMKEKGDIPEGYSVSREKKERFSLILESASTNQTSMYLCASRPYQGDGEKLFFGSGTQLSVL.

The chain combines TRBV19 with TRBJ1-5; possible D gene TRBD1, 5 bases. The CDR3 runs 14 residues. Looked up from germline, CDR1 is LNHDA and CDR2 is SQIVND (reference sequence). V dropped 2 bases and J dropped 6 bases, with 11 bases sitting between them. The DNA for the CDR3 is TGTGCCAGTAGTATAAAGGGGTCCGTTCAGCCCCAGCATTTT. As protein: CASSIKGSVQPQHF.

The chain combines TRBV4-1 with TRBJ1-2, with TRBD1 identical over 9 bases. Germline CDR1 and CDR2: MGHRA and YSYEKL. The junction had 16 bases not matched to a gene; V was cut back by 4 bases and J by 1 base. The CDR3 spans 19 residues. The CDR3 loop reads CASSLRDSGTGLGNYGYTF. CDR3 nucleotides: TGCGCCAGCAGCCTCCGTGATTCCGGGACAGGGTTAGGTAACTATGGCTACACCTTC.

V and J are TRBV24-1 and TRBJ2-3; the D is unclear. With 7 bases removed from V and 5 bases from J, the gap between germline ends came to 18 bases. CDR3 length: 15 residues. In germline, CDR1 is KGHDR, CDR2 SFDVKD. CDR3 DNA: TGTGCCACCAGCCGAGAGGCACCTCAGAGAGATACGCAGTATTTT. Amino acids: CATSREAPQRDTQYF.

This clone was observed once. CDR3 sequence: CASSDLLAGGYQETQYF. The CDR3 nucleotides are TGTGCCAGCAGTGACCTCCTAGCGGGAGGTTACCAAGAGACCCAGTACTTC. This chain links TRBV6-1 with TRBJ2-5; the match to TRBD2 covers 11 bases. The CDR3 runs 17 residues. CDR1 is MNHNS, CDR2 SASEGT, per germline. With V trimmed by 3 bases and J by 0 bases, 6 bases remained unmatched.

V gene TRBV6-1 combines with J gene TRBJ2-1, with a weak D call TRBD2 (5 bases). This CDR3 has 15 residues. Trimming cost V 2 bases and J 2 bases, with 10 bases left between them. From germline, CDR1 is MNHNS and CDR2 SASEGT. In DNA form, the CDR3 reads TGTGCCAGCAGTGAACGGGGAATCCCCTACAATGAGCAGTTCTTC. It yields the protein CASSERGIPYNEQFF.

The chain carries TRBV9 and TRBJ2-7, with D possibly TRBD2 on 5 matching bases. The CDR3 consists of 14 residues. The germline CDR1 and CDR2 sequences are SGDLS and YYNGEE. Trimming removed 1 base from V and 5 bases from J, with 13 bases in between. The CDR3, as DNA: TGTGCCAGCAGCGTATCGCCTAGCAACGACGAGCAGTACTTC. It translates to CASSVSPSNDEQYF. Looking up the rest from reference TRBV9 and TRBJ2-7 gives the full variable domain: DSGVTQTPKHLITATGQRVTLRCSPRSGDLSVYWYQQSLDQGLQFLIQYYNGEERAKGNILERFSAQQFPDLHSELNLSSLELGDSALYFCASSVSPSNDEQYFGPGTRLTVT.

CDR3 nucleotide sequence: TGCGCCAGTCGATTGGACAGAACCTACGAGCAGTACTTC. The encoded protein is CASRLDRTYEQYF. The rearrangement uses TRBV5-1 and TRBJ2-7, with D perhaps TRBD1 (6 bases). The CDR3 extends over 13 amino acids. V gave up 8 bases and J gave up 2 bases, with 14 bases separating them. Germline values: CDR1 SGHRS, CDR2 YFSETQ.

This chain connects TRBV4-2 to TRBJ2-1; 9 bases are shared with TRBD2. Per germline, CDR1 LGHNA and CDR2 YNFKEQ. The CDR3 is made up of 17 amino acids. V dropped 4 bases and J dropped 5; count of bases not matched to a gene: 12. The CDR3 region has the DNA TGTGCCAGCAGCCCCAGCGGGGGGAGCGGGGGCGACAATGAGCAGTTCTTC. It codes for CASSPSGGSGGDNEQFF.

The V and J genes are TRBV21-1 and TRBJ1-1; the DNA was not compared with TRBD1, the D call given in the table. TRBV21-1 has pseudogene status. CDR3 length equals 17 residues. CDR3 coding DNA: TGTGCCAGCAGCAAATCACTTCGGGTTTCAGGGGCCACTGAAGCTTTCTTT. Translated: CASSKSLRVSGATEAFF.

This chain joins TRBV5-1 and TRBJ2-7, with D possibly matching TRBD1 (6 bases). Trimming pared 0 bases from V and 5 bases from J, leaving 15 bases between. There are 15 residues in the CDR3. Germline CDR1 and CDR2: SGHRS and YFSETQ. The CDR3 loop is CASSLASGVGHEQYF. In DNA form, the CDR3 reads TGCGCCAGCAGCTTGGCTTCAGGGGTGGGGCACGAGCAGTACTTC.

The rearrangement uses TRBV15 and TRBJ1-3; 9 positions agree with TRBD1. This CDR3 region has 16 residues. Trimming took 4 bases from V and 4 from J; bases not matched to a gene: 8. From germline, CDR1 is LNHNV and CDR2 YYDKDF (reference sequence). The CDR3 is CATSMGQGTWGNTIYF. CDR3 coding DNA: TGTGCCACCAGCATGGGACAGGGAACGTGGGGAAACACCATATATTTT. Supplemented by reference TRBV15 and TRBJ1-3, the full variable domain reads DAMVIQNPRYQVTQFGKPVTLSCSQTLNHNVMYWYQQKSSQAPKLLFHYYDKDFNNEADTPDNFQSRRPNTSFCFLDIRSPGLGDTAMYLCATSMGQGTWGNTIYFGEGSWLTVV.

The rearrangement links TRBV19 to TRBJ1-2, with 8 bases matching TRBD1. Germline lookup yields CDR1 LNHDA and CDR2 SQIVND (reference sequence). V was pared by 4 bases and J by 3 bases, with 7 bases of the junction left unmatched. The CDR3 length is 15 residues. Written as DNA, the CDR3 is TGTGCCAGTAGTACTACAGGGGGAGCTTACTATGGCTACACCTTC. This sequence encodes CASSTTGGAYYGYTF.

Only one count was recorded for this clone. The V gene is TRBV5-6, the J gene TRBJ1-5; no definite D call. From germline, CDR1 is SGHDT and CDR2 YYEEEE. V was clipped by 3 bases and J by 10 bases, with 14 bases between them. This CDR3 has 13 amino acids. CDR3 bases: TGTGCCAGCAGCTCGTGGGCATCAAGTCCCCAGCATTTT. Its translation: CASSSWASSPQHF.